The next 29 T cell receptor beta chains were all read from a single sample in a study of T cell responses to AZD1222 COVID-19 vaccine. Here immunoSEQ multiplex PCR was the method, and the copy in TCRdb shows in-frame clones only, minus some. The sample shows around 130,000 clones, more than 85% of them seen only once. The sequencing here drew on peripheral blood, taken 28 days after the second AZD1222 dose. All receptors derive from an adult who received the AZD1222 COVID-19 vaccine.

This rearrangement joins TRBV11-2 to TRBJ2-2, with D perhaps TRBD2 (6 bases). V was pared by 1 base and J by 0 bases, with 9 bases between. The CDR3 totals 16 residues. Germline V gives CDR1 SGHAT, CDR2 FQNNGV. CDR3 DNA sequence: TGTGCCAGCAGCTTAGTCGCGGGGCCGAACACCGGGGAGCTGTTTTTT. Protein sequence: CASSLVAGPNTGELFF.

This clone is a singleton in its sample. Additional DNA sequences in this sample encode the identical CDR3. The rearrangement joins TRBV18 to TRBJ1-1, with D unclear. Germline values: CDR1 KGHSH, CDR2 LQKENI. The CDR3 has 14 residues. Trimming took off 1 base at V and 5 bases at J, with 11 bases between the two ends. The CDR3 reads CASSPRESGTEAFF. The CDR3 DNA reads as TGTGCCAGCTCACCACGTGAGTCGGGGACTGAAGCTTTCTTT. Looking up the rest from reference TRBV18 and TRBJ1-1 gives the full variable domain: NAGVMQNPRHLVRRRGQEARLRCSPMKGHSHVYWYRQLPEEGLKFMVYLQKENIIDESGMPKERFSAEFPKEGPSILRIQQVVRGDSAAYFCASSPRESGTEAFFGQGTRLTVV.

This sequence joins TRBV15 and TRBJ1-5; D ambiguous. The CDR3 is made up of 14 amino acids. Germline-derived CDR1 and CDR2 are LNHNV and YYDKDF (reference sequence). The ends were cut back, 1 base at V and 3 bases at J, with 7 bases in the middle. CDR3 sequence reads: CATSRVRDNQPQHF. CDR3 in DNA: TGTGCCACCAGCAGAGTAAGGGACAATCAGCCCCAGCATTTT.

The chain employs TRBV5-1 and TRBJ2-7; 7 bases line up with TRBD1. V was clipped by 6 bases and J by 1 base; unmatched bases: 7. The CDR3 totals 14 residues. CDR1 is SGHRS, CDR2 YFSETQ, per germline. CDR3 sequence (DNA): TGCGCCAGCAACTGGGACAGAGGATCCTACGAGCAGTACTTC. Its protein product is CASNWDRGSYEQYF.

The genes are TRBV24-1 and TRBJ2-2; possible D gene TRBD2, 6 bases. The CDR3 extends over 16 amino acids. Germline-derived CDR1 and CDR2 are KGHDR and SFDVKD. V lost 0 bases to trimming and J lost 0 bases, with 7 bases between them. In DNA, the CDR3 is TGTGCCACCAGTGATTTGGGGAGGACGAACACCGGGGAGCTGTTTTTT. The encoded protein is CATSDLGRTNTGELFF.

CDR3 nucleotide sequence: TGTGCCAGCAGTGAAGGGGGGGCAGGAGCTACACCCCTCCACTTT. Protein sequence: CASSEGGAGATPLHF. This chain connects TRBV6-1 to TRBJ1-6, with D possibly being TRBD1 (6 bases). The CDR3 runs 15 residues. Trimming shortened V by 1 base and J by 11 bases, and 15 bases separated the two germline ends. Germline V CDR1 and CDR2: MNHNS, SASEGT.

CDR3 amino acids: CATSRARRETQYF. For the CDR3, the DNA is TGTGCCACCAGCAGGGCACGGAGAGAGACCCAGTACTTC. The gene calls are TRBV15 and TRBJ2-5; D unresolved. Germline V CDR1 and CDR2: LNHNV, YYDKDF (reference sequence). The V end lost 3 bases, the J end lost 4 bases, and 9 bases lay between the germline ends. This CDR3 is built from 13 residues.

The rearrangement links TRBV29-1 to TRBJ1-3; D is possibly TRBD1 (5 bases). Trimming cost V 5 bases and J 4 bases, with 9 bases left between them. The CDR3 has 12 residues. CDR1 is SQVTM and CDR2 is ANQGSEA in the germline V gene. This CDR3 reads CSVTGSGNTIYF. The CDR3 nucleotides are TGCAGCGTTACAGGATCCGGAAACACCATATATTTT.

This clone was found a few times. V gene TRBV2 combines with J gene TRBJ1-3; a weak D match, TRBD1 (6 bases). This CDR3 has 15 amino acids. V was shortened by 5 bases and J by 4 bases, with 15 bases between the two germline ends. The V gene's germline CDR1 is SNHLY and CDR2 FYNNEI. CDR3 protein: CASSSQGSLGNTIYF. CDR3 coding DNA: TGTGCCAGCAGTTCCCAGGGGAGTTTAGGAAACACCATATATTTT.

In DNA form, the CDR3 reads TGTGCCAGCTTCACCACCCCTAGCAGTGGAACTGAAGCTTTCTTT. Translating it yields CASFTTPSSGTEAFF. This chain links TRBV18 with TRBJ1-1; D gene ambiguous. The CDR3 length is 15 residues. Germline CDR1 and CDR2: KGHSH and LQKENI. Trimming cost V 7 bases and J 5 bases, with 20 bases left between them.

This chain uses TRBV4-3 with TRBJ1-5; unclear D gene. Trimming took 0 bases from V and 6 from J, leaving 6 bases between them. Germline assignment: CDR1 LGHNA and CDR2 YSLEER. The CDR3 is 13 residues long. This chain's CDR3 is CASSQDLGQPQHF. CDR3 DNA sequence: TGCGCCAGCAGCCAAGATCTAGGTCAGCCCCAGCATTTT.

This clone came up once. The V and J genes are TRBV9 and TRBJ2-3; D uncertain. Germline V gene sequence: CDR1 SGDLS, CDR2 YYNGEE. Trimming cost V 3 bases and J 3 bases, with 11 bases left between them. The CDR3 covers 14 residues. The CDR3 DNA sequence: TGTGCCAGCAGCGGCCGAATCAGGACAGATACGCAGTATTTT. Amino acid sequence: CASSGRIRTDTQYF.

The rearrangement uses TRBV6-5 and TRBJ1-2; TRBD1 agrees at 9 bases. The CDR3 is made up of 14 amino acids. The ends lost 1 base at V and 8 bases at J; junction bases unmatched: 5. Germline-derived CDR1 and CDR2 are MNHEY and SVGAGI. CDR3 sequence reads: CASSYLGQGGGYTF. The CDR3 coding sequence is TGTGCCAGCAGTTACTTGGGACAGGGCGGGGGCTACACCTTC.

The J gene is TRBJ1-5, the V gene TRBV5-8; no reliable D call. V shed 4 bases and J shed 4 bases, with 9 bases lying between them. The CDR3 extends over 13 amino acids. Germline CDR1 is SGHTS and CDR2 is YDEGEE. CDR3 sequence reads: CASSPEENQPQHF. The DNA for the CDR3 is TGTGCCAGCAGCCCCGAGGAGAATCAGCCCCAGCATTTT.

V and J are TRBV30 and TRBJ1-4; 7 nucleotides agree with TRBD1. Germline trimming cut 5 bases from V and 7 bases from J; bases unmatched to any gene: 4. There are 12 residues in the CDR3. CDR1 and CDR2 from the germline V gene are GTSNPN and SVGIG (reference sequence). The CDR3 spells CAWAGTVEKLFF. CDR3 nucleotides: TGTGCCTGGGCCGGGACAGTTGAAAAACTGTTTTTT.

The gene calls are TRBV3-1 (or the pseudogene TRBV3-2) and TRBJ1-5, with D perhaps TRBD1 (6 bases). Trimming stripped 5 bases from V and 6 bases from J, with 11 bases between. This CDR3 is built from 13 residues. Germline V gives CDR1 LGHDT, CDR2 YNNKEL (reference sequence). The CDR3 protein is CASSTGQSQPQHF. The CDR3 region has the DNA TGTGCCAGCAGCACAGGACAGAGTCAGCCCCAGCATTTT.

The chain uses TRBV27 and TRBJ1-2, with D possibly being TRBD1 (6 bases). The CDR3 loop spans 16 amino acids. From germline, CDR1 is MNHEY and CDR2 SMNVEV (reference sequence). V lost 1 base, J lost 5 bases, and 17 bases lay in between. The CDR3 loop is CASSLFGRGSIYGYTF. The CDR3 bases are TGTGCCAGCAGTTTATTTGGCAGGGGTAGTATATATGGCTACACCTTC.

This chain joins TRBV19 and TRBJ2-5; 7 bases are a match to TRBD2. Germline loops: CDR1 LNHDA, CDR2 SQIVND (reference sequence). This CDR3 has 15 amino acids. The V gene end was trimmed by 2 bases and the J gene end by 3 bases; junction bases not matched to a gene: 6. The CDR3 loop reads CASSITGGMEETQYF. CDR3 sequence (DNA): TGTGCCAGTAGTATAACGGGGGGTATGGAAGAGACCCAGTACTTC.

Concerning this clone itself: The germline gene is not matched at one end of the junction; a read error may be the cause. The chain links TRBV29-1 to TRBJ1-3, with D possibly being TRBD1 (6 bases). Germline V lookup: CDR1 SQVTM, CDR2 ANQGSEA. The CDR3 extends over 13 amino acids. The CDR3: CSAEAGAGNTIYF. The CDR3 coding sequence is TGCAGCGCTGAAGCAGGGGCTGGAAACACCATATATTTT. Full variable domain (missing parts from reference TRBV29-1 and TRBJ1-3): SAVISQKPSRDICQRGTSLTIQCQVDSQVTMMFWYRQQPGQSLTLIATANQGSEATYESGFVIDKFPISRPNLTFSTLTVSNMSPEDSSIYLCSAEAGAGNTIYFGEGSWLTVV.

The table lists this clone with a count of one. V usage is TRBV11-2 and J usage is TRBJ2-6; D gene unclear. Germline CDR1 and CDR2: SGHAT and FQNNGV. V gave up 7 bases and J gave up 5 bases, with 6 bases separating them. The CDR3 is made up of 12 amino acids. This CDR3 reads CASTFRANVLTF. For the CDR3, the DNA is TGTGCCAGCACCTTTCGGGCCAACGTCCTGACTTTC.

The chain combines TRBV5-6 with TRBJ1-1; TRBD1 is a possible D gene (5 bases). The germline CDR1 and CDR2 sequences are SGHDT and YYEEEE. This CDR3 is built from 15 residues. The germline V and J ends were trimmed by 4 bases and 4 bases, with 17 bases remaining between them. The CDR3 nucleotides are TGTGCCAGCAGCCCGGGGACGGTTAGGGGCACTGAAGCTTTCTTT. Protein sequence: CASSPGTVRGTEAFF.

The chain joins TRBV6-5 to TRBJ1-1, with D possibly matching TRBD1 (5 bases). CDR1 is MNHEY and CDR2 is SVGAGI in the germline V gene. The V and J ends lost 6 bases and 0 bases respectively, with 11 bases between them. The CDR3 contains 14 residues. DNA of the CDR3: TGTGCCAGCAGGAGGGACCCCATGAACACTGAAGCTTTCTTT. Translated: CASRRDPMNTEAFF.

The J gene is TRBJ1-2, the V gene TRBV19, with no clear D. Germline-derived CDR1 and CDR2 are LNHDA and SQIVND (reference sequence). The CDR3 covers 13 residues. Trimming left V 3 bases short and J 4 bases short, with 9 bases between. The CDR3 loop reads CASSIQGTYGYTF. The CDR3 DNA reads TGTGCCAGTAGTATTCAAGGCACCTATGGCTACACCTTC.

The J gene is TRBJ2-1, the V gene TRBV4-1; unclear D gene. CDR1 and CDR2 from the germline V gene are MGHRA and YSYEKL. The CDR3 is 15 amino acids. Trimming removed 1 base at V and 6 bases at J, with 13 bases between. In DNA form, the CDR3 reads TGCGCCAGCAGCCAAGCCGCTCAACCCATCAATGAGCAGTTCTTC. Protein: CASSQAAQPINEQFF.

This chain connects TRBV24-1 to TRBJ2-2; D is perhaps TRBD1 (5 bases). The CDR3 is made up of 14 amino acids. V lost 8 bases and J lost 0, with 9 bases in between. The germline CDR1 and CDR2 sequences are KGHDR and SFDVKD. Written as DNA, the CDR3 is TGTGCCACCAATGGGGCCCCGAACACCGGGGAGCTGTTTTTT. This translates into CATNGAPNTGELFF.

The chain has TRBV18 and TRBJ1-1; D possibly corresponds to TRBD1 (5 bases). The CDR3 is 13 residues long. V was trimmed by 0 bases and J by 3 bases, leaving 5 bases between them. Germline loops: CDR1 KGHSH, CDR2 LQKENI. CDR3 DNA sequence: TGTGCCAGCTCACCACCGGGGGACACTGAAGCTTTCTTT. Encoded protein: CASSPPGDTEAFF. The whole variable domain, remainder taken from reference TRBV18 and TRBJ1-1, is NAGVMQNPRHLVRRRGQEARLRCSPMKGHSHVYWYRQLPEEGLKFMVYLQKENIIDESGMPKERFSAEFPKEGPSILRIQQVVRGDSAAYFCASSPPGDTEAFFGQGTRLTVV.

This chain joins TRBV7-9 and TRBJ1-1, with D maybe TRBD1 (5 bases). V lost 2 bases and J lost 7, with 11 bases in between. There are 13 residues in the CDR3. Germline values: CDR1 SEHNR, CDR2 FQNEAQ (reference sequence). CDR3 in DNA: TGTGCCAGCAGCTTATGGGGGGAGCTTGAAGCTTTCTTT. Its translation is CASSLWGELEAFF. The variable domain in full, completed from reference TRBV7-9 and TRBJ1-1, reads DTGVSQNPRHKITKRGQNVTFRCDPISEHNRLYWYRQTLGQGPEFLTYFQNEAQLEKSRLLSDRFSAERPKGSFSTLEIQRTEQGDSAMYLCASSLWGELEAFFGQGTRLTVV.

This clone was counted only a few times. The chain uses TRBV27 and TRBJ2-1, with 10 nucleotides matching TRBD2. J was trimmed by 0 bases and V by 6 bases; bases with no gene match: 8. The CDR3 extends over 17 amino acids. Germline CDR1 MNHEY, CDR2 SMNVEV (reference sequence). The CDR3 nucleotides are TGTGCCAGCAGCTCCACTAGCGGGGTTAGCTCCTACAATGAGCAGTTCTTC. The encoded protein is CASSSTSGVSSYNEQFF.

The genes are TRBV5-1 and TRBJ2-5; D is unclear. The V gene's germline CDR1 is SGHRS and CDR2 YFSETQ. This CDR3 region has 13 residues. Trimming shortened V by 3 bases and J by 0 bases, and 6 bases separated the two germline ends. The CDR3 here is CASSYDNQETQYF. The CDR3 DNA sequence: TGCGCCAGCAGCTACGACAACCAAGAGACCCAGTACTTC.